These T cell receptor beta chains were read from a single sample in a study of regulatory T cells in long-lasting Graves disease. Each CDR3 protein is one row after TCRdb ran MiXCR on the multiplex PCR reads. Here the sample spans 450,000 to 700,000 distinct CDR3 sequences, 13% being singletons. These data were likewise used in another study, on T cells in Graves' hyperthyroidism and ophthalmopathy.

Sequenced here: peripheral blood mononuclear cells (PBMCs), sampled at new diagnosis, from a patient treated with antithyroid drugs. These receptors came from a man aged 25 to 40 with Graves disease. Each CDR3 is given with its conserved first and last residue. A D gene is named only where the DNA matches it firmly. Size values are once, few and many counts, or a class for expanded clones, and some rows have none.

V	J	size	D	CDR3	DNA
TRBV5-6	TRBJ2-1	many	TRBD1	CASSLEGAVRHWEQFF	TGTGCCAGCAGCTTGGAGGGGGCGGTCAGACATTGGGAGCAGTTCTTC
TRBV28	TRBJ2-7	.	.	CATPNWEGVVYEQYF	TGTGCCACCCCCAATTGGGAGGGGGTAGTTTACGAGCAGTACTTC
TRBV7-9	TRBJ2-5	few	.	CASSLGGTQPAAQYF	TGTGCCAGCAGCTTAGGGGGAACCCAGCCCGCGGCCCAGTACTTC
TRBV5-1	TRBJ1-6	many	.	CASSLGNRSPLHF	TGCGCCAGCAGCTTAGGGAATCGATCACCCCTCCACTTT
TRBV27	TRBJ2-1	few	.	CASSSSSGTPRLGYEQFF	TGTGCCAGCAGTTCCTCATCCGGGACACCCCGGTTGGGGTATGAGCAGTTCTTC
TRBV12-3/TRBV12-4	TRBJ2-2	many	TRBD2	CASSPGLAGTGELFF	TGTGCCAGCAGCCCCGGACTAGCGGGAACCGGGGAGCTGTTTTTT
TRBV19	TRBJ2-1	many	TRBD2	CASSTTGGWNEQFF	TGTGCCAGTAGTACCACCGGGGGGTGGAATGAGCAGTTCTTC
TRBV5-1	TRBJ2-3	many	.	CASSSGEASTDTQYF	TGCGCCAGCAGCTCCGGGGAGGCTAGCACAGATACGCAGTATTTT
TRBV27	TRBJ2-7	many	TRBD2	CASRGGVSSYEQYF	TGTGCCAGCAGGGGAGGGGTCAGCTCCTACGAGCAGTACTTC
TRBV9	TRBJ1-1	many	TRBD1	CASSAPDRGTEAFF	TGTGCCAGCAGCGCACCGGACAGGGGCACTGAAGCTTTCTTT
TRBV19	TRBJ2-5	.	.	CASRDTGGEETQYF	TGTGCCAGCCGCGATACGGGGGGCGAGGAGACCCAGTACTTC
TRBV27	TRBJ2-5	.	.	CASGWGTQYF	TGTGCCAGCGGTTGGGGGACCCAGTACTTC
TRBV5-1	TRBJ2-2	many	TRBD1	CASSSRQGNTGELFF	TGTGCCAGCAGCTCGAGACAGGGGAACACCGGGGAGCTGTTTTTT
TRBV12-3/TRBV12-4	TRBJ2-5	many	TRBD2	CASAGTSGQETQYF	TGTGCCAGCGCCGGGACTAGCGGTCAAGAGACCCAGTACTTC
TRBV12-3/TRBV12-4	TRBJ2-7	many	TRBD2	CASSRRLAGGAQQYF	TGTGCCAGCAGCCGACGACTAGCGGGAGGAGCTCAGCAGTACTTC
TRBV27	TRBJ2-4	.	TRBD1	CANRGYKNIQYF	TGTGCCAACAGGGGATATAAAAACATTCAGTACTTC
TRBV14	TRBJ2-1	many	TRBD2	CASGRPGLAGSYNEQFF	TGTGCCAGCGGGAGACCGGGACTAGCGGGTTCCTACAATGAGCAGTTCTTC
TRBV6-1	TRBJ2-3	.	.	CASSLGRKTDTQYF	TGTGCCAGCAGCTTGGGACGGAAAACAGATACGCAGTATTTT
TRBV24-1	TRBJ2-3	.	.	CATRQKSTDTQYF	TGTGCCACCCGACAGAAGAGCACAGATACGCAGTATTTT
TRBV5-1	TRBJ2-3	many	.	CASSFGEQDTQYF	TGCGCCAGCAGCTTCGGAGAGCAAGATACGCAGTATTTT
TRBV6-2/TRBV6-3	TRBJ1-1	.	.	CASSRGGMYTEAFF	TGTGCCAGCTCTCGTGGGGGGATGTACACTGAAGCTTTCTTT
TRBV6-2/TRBV6-3	TRBJ2-5	few	TRBD2	CASSYFARSTGGETQYF	TGTGCCAGCAGTTACTTTGCCCGATCGACGGGGGGGGAGACCCAGTACTTC
TRBV20-1	TRBJ2-7	many	.	CSAEGGISYEQYF	TGCAGTGCTGAGGGGGGGATCTCCTACGAGCAGTACTTC
TRBV27	TRBJ1-5	few	.	CASSPSTGINQPQHF	TGTGCCAGCAGCCCCAGTACAGGGATCAATCAGCCCCAGCATTTT
TRBV5-1	TRBJ2-2	few	.	CASTFQGNTGELFF	TGCGCCAGCACCTTCCAGGGGAACACCGGGGAGCTGTTTTTT
TRBV10-3	TRBJ2-2	few	TRBD2	CAIPRVPPGLAGEGNTGELFF	TGTGCCATCCCTCGGGTACCTCCGGGACTAGCGGGAGAGGGCAACACCGGGGAGCTGTTTTTT
TRBV5-6	TRBJ1-1	few	.	CASSGGRATNTEAFF	TGTGCCAGCAGCGGGGGACGGGCGACGAACACTGAAGCTTTCTTT
TRBV6-5	TRBJ2-1	many	.	CASSSRLLPLPNEQFF	TGTGCCAGCAGTTCCCGTCTTCTTCCGCTGCCTAATGAGCAGTTCTTC
TRBV4-1	TRBJ2-6	.	.	CASSQGKGRSGANVLTF	TGCGCCAGCAGCCAGGGGAAGGGACGCTCTGGGGCCAACGTCCTGACTTTC
TRBV12-5	TRBJ2-3	.	.	CASGLVSGVGDTQYF	TGTGCTAGTGGTTTGGTATCAGGGGTAGGAGATACGCAGTATTTT
TRBV11-1	TRBJ2-5	many	.	CASSVPGEETQYF	TGTGCCAGCAGCGTCCCAGGGGAAGAGACCCAGTACTTC
TRBV2	TRBJ2-7	many	.	CASSGTTYEWDF	TGTGCCAGCAGCGGGACGACCTACGAGTGGGACTTC
TRBV29-1	TRBJ2-2	many	TRBD2	CSVRGGRDTGELFF	TGCAGCGTCCGGGGAGGGAGGGACACCGGGGAGCTGTTTTTT
TRBV5-4	TRBJ1-4	few	.	CASSLEPEREKLFF	TGTGCCAGCAGCTTGGAGCCCGAGCGGGAAAAACTGTTTTTT
TRBV29-1	TRBJ2-7	few	TRBD1	CSVMTGAGYEQYF	TGCAGCGTTATGACAGGGGCAGGTTACGAGCAGTACTTC
TRBV15	TRBJ1-2	few	.	CATSRDAGGGYTF	TGTGCCACCAGCAGAGATGCGGGCGGTGGCTACACCTTC
TRBV29-1	TRBJ2-1	.	.	CSVGGHVSYNEQFF	TGCAGCGTTGGGGGACACGTATCCTACAATGAGCAGTTCTTC
TRBV3-1	TRBJ2-1	few	TRBD2	CASSHRGRAGTNEQFF	TGTGCCAGCAGCCATAGGGGTCGAGCGGGGACCAATGAGCAGTTCTTC
TRBV10-3	TRBJ2-7	many	TRBD2	CAITNGLAGKGEQYF	TGTGCCATCACCAACGGACTAGCGGGAAAAGGCGAGCAGTACTTC
TRBV27	TRBJ1-6	many	.	CASSIIQGHNSPLHF	TGTGCCAGCAGCATTATTCAGGGGCATAATTCACCCCTCCACTTT
TRBV7-8	TRBJ2-7	many	TRBD2	CASSSTRGLGYEQYF	TGTGCCAGCAGCTCCACCCGGGGACTAGGCTACGAGCAGTACTTC
TRBV6-1	TRBJ2-6	many	TRBD1	CASTPTGFGANVLTF	TGTGCCAGCACCCCGACAGGGTTCGGGGCCAACGTCCTGACTTTC
TRBV27	TRBJ2-3	.	.	CASSFSEFTDTQYF	TGTGCCAGCAGTTTTAGCGAATTCACAGATACGCAGTATTTT
TRBV6-1	TRBJ1-4	many	.	CASSEIGTANEKLFF	TGTGCCAGCAGTGAAATCGGGACCGCTAATGAAAAACTGTTTTTT
TRBV2	TRBJ1-5	.	.	CASKPTASNQPQHF	TGTGCCAGCAAACCGACAGCCTCCAATCAGCCCCAGCATTTT
TRBV20-1	TRBJ2-1	many	TRBD1	CSARGQGAGNEQFF	TGCAGTGCTAGAGGACAGGGGGCCGGCAATGAGCAGTTCTTC
TRBV6-1	TRBJ2-2	many	.	CAARWGFGELFF	TGTGCCGCACGGTGGGGGTTCGGGGAGCTGTTTTTT
TRBV18	TRBJ2-7	many	TRBD2	CASSPTSVSSYEQYF	TGTGCCAGCTCACCGACTAGCGTGAGCTCCTACGAGCAGTACTTC
TRBV20-1	TRBJ1-5	.	.	CSTRGSWDNQPQHF	TGCAGTACTAGAGGTTCGTGGGACAATCAGCCCCAGCATTTT
TRBV30	TRBJ1-2	.	.	CAWGSYGYTF	TGTGCCTGGGGGTCCTATGGCTACACCTTC
TRBV11-2	TRBJ1-6	many	.	CASSSTSSYNSPLHF	TGTGCCAGCAGCTCTACTAGCTCCTATAATTCACCCCTCCACTTT
TRBV2	TRBJ2-1	many	.	CASHHIRRDQQGGAGRFF	TGTGCCAGCCACCACATCCGCCGGGACCAACAAGGGGGAGCGGGCCGGTTCTTC
TRBV11-2	TRBJ2-3	many	TRBD1	CASSWRTGGTDTQYF	TGTGCCAGCAGCTGGCGTACAGGGGGCACAGATACGCAGTATTTT